These 28 T cell receptor beta chains originate from one sample sequenced in a study of T-cell reconstitution after alpha-beta-depleted transplantation in children. The TCRbeta library incorporated unique molecular identifiers. TCRdb used MiXCR to reprocess the PCR reads, holding one entry per CDR3 protein. The sample contains about 540,000 distinct CDR3 sequences, approximately 20% of which appear only once. The starting material was PBMCs from the stem cell graft donor, obtained from the stem cell graft. Receptors were obtained from a human donor who donated a stem cell graft to a child with acute lymphoblastic leukemia.

The chain uses TRBV27 and TRBJ1-4, with a weak D call TRBD1 (5 bases). The V gene lost 6 bases and the J gene lost 5 bases, with 22 bases spanning the gap. In germline, CDR1 is MNHEY, CDR2 SMNVEV (reference sequence). CDR3 length equals 17 residues. CDR3 region: CASSPETASRGNEKLFF. CDR3 nucleotides: TGTGCCAGCAGCCCGGAGACAGCGAGCCGTGGAAATGAAAAACTGTTTTTT.

This chain connects TRBV6-1 to TRBJ1-3; no clear D gene. V was trimmed by 8 bases and J by 2 bases, leaving 10 bases between them. Germline V gene lookup returns CDR1 MNHNS and CDR2 SASEGT. CDR3 length: 13 amino acids. CDR3 sequence (DNA): TGTGCCAGCCACGTGTCCGCTGGAAACACCATATATTTT. Amino acids: CASHVSAGNTIYF.

This clonotype was counted at least ten times. V usage is TRBV5-6 and J usage is TRBJ1-2; a weak D match, TRBD1 (6 bases). V was clipped by 3 bases and J by 5 bases, with 14 bases between them. The CDR3 is 14 amino acids. Germline CDR1 and CDR2: SGHDT and YYEEEE. CDR3 sequence reads: CASSSYGQPYGYTF. The CDR3 region has the DNA TGTGCCAGCAGCTCCTATGGACAGCCTTATGGCTACACCTTC. The full variable domain, rest sourced from reference TRBV5-6 and TRBJ1-2, is DAGVTQSPTHLIKTRGQQVTLRCSPKSGHDTVSWYQQALGQGPQFIFQYYEEEERQRGNFPDRFSGHQFPNYSSELNVNALLLGDSALYLCASSSYGQPYGYTFGSGTRLTVV.

This clonotype has just a few counts. The V and J genes are TRBV6-1 and TRBJ1-3; D possibly corresponds to TRBD1 (5 bases). The CDR3 totals 17 residues. Germline CDR1 MNHNS, CDR2 SASEGT. Deletions cut 6 bases from V and 0 bases from J, with 18 bases between. The chain's CDR3 is CASRGIRGVSSGNTIYF. DNA for the CDR3: TGTGCCAGCAGGGGGATCAGAGGGGTGAGCTCTGGAAACACCATATATTTT.

The chain joins TRBV7-9 to TRBJ2-2; the D gene is possibly TRBD2 (6 bases). Deletions cut 5 bases from V and 3 bases from J, with 16 bases between. The length of the CDR3 is 16 residues. Germline CDR1 reads SEHNR; CDR2 reads FQNEAQ (reference sequence). The DNA of the CDR3 is TGTGCCAGCAGCCTCCCTCTGGGGGGTGACACCGGGGAGCTGTTTTTT. Its protein product is CASSLPLGGDTGELFF. The variable domain in full, completed from reference TRBV7-9 and TRBJ2-2, reads DTGVSQNPRHKITKRGQNVTFRCDPISEHNRLYWYRQTLGQGPEFLTYFQNEAQLEKSRLLSDRFSAERPKGSFSTLEIQRTEQGDSAMYLCASSLPLGGDTGELFFGEGSRLTVL.

The chain employs TRBV5-1 and TRBJ1-2; the D gene is possibly TRBD1 (5 bases). This CDR3 has 15 residues. Trimming pared 3 bases from V and 6 bases from J, leaving 18 bases between. From germline, CDR1 is SGHRS and CDR2 YFSETQ. This chain's CDR3 is CASSYQSGGGNGYTF. The DNA for the CDR3 is TGCGCCAGCAGCTACCAATCGGGCGGGGGAAATGGCTACACCTTC.

The chain is built from TRBV4-1 and TRBJ2-3, with a tentative D call TRBD2 (6 bases). The germline V gene encodes CDR1 MGHRA and CDR2 YSYEKL. The CDR3 extends over 18 amino acids. V was trimmed by 1 base and J by 2 bases, leaving 19 bases between them. The CDR3 loop reads CASSQGEYGSRDTDTQYF. DNA of the CDR3: TGCGCCAGCAGCCAAGGGGAGTACGGGAGCCGGGACACAGATACGCAGTATTTT.

This clonotype was detected only a few times. The chain uses TRBV9 and TRBJ2-7, with 11 bases fitting TRBD2. The CDR3 has 15 residues. Germline V gene lookup returns CDR1 SGDLS and CDR2 YYNGEE. J gave up 3 bases and V 4 bases, and 6 bases lay outside the gene matches. CDR3 protein: CASSKLAGENYEQYF. The CDR3 coding sequence is TGTGCCAGCAGCAAACTAGCGGGAGAGAACTACGAGCAGTACTTC.

This clonotype turned up a few times. CDR3 in DNA: TGTGCCAGCAGCTTAGGACTAGCGGGGATCCAAGAGACCCAGTACTTC. Residues: CASSLGLAGIQETQYF. The chain has TRBV7-3 and TRBJ2-5; 12 bases are a match to TRBD2. Germline values: CDR1 SGHTA, CDR2 FQGTGA. V was pared by 2 bases and J by 1 base, with 2 bases of the junction left unmatched. This CDR3 comprises 16 residues.

This clonotype has just a few counts. The chain combines TRBV20-1 with TRBJ1-1; the D is unclear. The CDR3 consists of 12 residues. The V gene's germline CDR1 is DFQATT and CDR2 SNEGSKA (reference sequence). V lost 4 bases to trimming and J lost 0 bases, with 6 bases between them. The CDR3 DNA sequence: TGCAGTGCTACCCATATGAACACTGAAGCTTTCTTT. Amino acids: CSATHMNTEAFF.

The rearrangement links TRBV20-1 to TRBJ2-1; D uncertain. CDR1 and CDR2 (germline): DFQATT, SNEGSKA (reference sequence). The CDR3 is made up of 14 amino acids. Trimming shortened V by 1 base and J by 0 bases, and 7 bases separated the two germline ends. The CDR3 reads CSARALSSYNEQFF. The CDR3 DNA sequence: TGCAGTGCTAGAGCCCTGAGCTCCTACAATGAGCAGTTCTTC.

This chain joins TRBV12-3 or TRBV12-4 and TRBJ1-2, with D perhaps TRBD1 (6 bases). V lost 3 bases to trimming and J lost 3 bases, with 11 bases between them. The CDR3 sequence is 14 residues long. CDR3 residues: CASSFMDSDYGYTF. DNA for the CDR3: TGTGCCAGCAGTTTTATGGACAGCGACTATGGCTACACCTTC.

This chain connects TRBV5-1 to TRBJ2-1; 9 bases are a match to TRBD2. CDR1 and CDR2 from the germline V gene are SGHRS and YFSETQ. This CDR3 is 16 amino acids long. V lost 1 base, J lost 8 bases, and 10 bases stayed unmatched. CDR3 in DNA: TGCGCCAGCAGCTTGTCTGGCGGGAGGGGGTTCGATGAGCAGTTCTTC. This translates into CASSLSGGRGFDEQFF.

This clonotype was seen once. The chain employs TRBV7-9 and TRBJ2-7; D ambiguous. The CDR3 length is 12 residues. V lost 4 bases, J lost 6 bases, and 10 bases lay in between. Germline V gene sequence: CDR1 SEHNR, CDR2 FQNEAQ (reference sequence). CDR3: CASSWYSFEQYF. The CDR3 coding sequence is TGTGCCAGCAGCTGGTACAGCTTCGAGCAGTACTTC. Combining the CDR3 with reference TRBV7-9 and TRBJ2-7 gives the whole variable domain DTGVSQNPRHKITKRGQNVTFRCDPISEHNRLYWYRQTLGQGPEFLTYFQNEAQLEKSRLLSDRFSAERPKGSFSTLEIQRTEQGDSAMYLCASSWYSFEQYFGPGTRLTVT.

V is TRBV6-5 and J is TRBJ1-1, with D tentatively TRBD1 (6 bases). The ends were cut back, 4 bases at V and 0 bases at J, with 15 bases in the middle. The CDR3 contains 16 residues. CDR1 and CDR2 (germline): MNHEY, SVGAGI. DNA for the CDR3: TGTGCCAGCAGTTCTCCAACAGGGATCATGAACACTGAAGCTTTCTTT. Translated, it gives CASSSPTGIMNTEAFF.

This CDR3 reads CASTRDPLSTQYF. The DNA of the CDR3 is TGTGCCAGCACCCGGGACCCCCTGAGTACGCAGTATTTT. This chain uses TRBV2 with TRBJ2-3; tentatively, D is TRBD1 or TRBD2 (5 bases each). The CDR3 has 13 residues. From germline, CDR1 is SNHLY and CDR2 FYNNEI. The ends were cut back, 7 bases at V and 8 bases at J, with 16 bases in the middle.

The J gene is TRBJ2-7, the V gene TRBV7-3; a weak D match, TRBD1 (5 bases). Germline CDR1 is SGHTA and CDR2 is FQGTGA. This CDR3 region has 15 residues. Trimming left V 2 bases short and J 0 bases short, with 11 bases between. The DNA of the CDR3 is TGTGCCAGCAGCTTATTTTGGGGCAGCTCCTACGAGCAGTACTTC. Translation gives CASSLFWGSSYEQYF. The full variable domain, in which reference TRBV7-3 and TRBJ2-7 provide the parts outside the CDR3, is GAGVSQTPSNKVTEKGKYVELRCDPISGHTALYWYRQSLGQGPEFLIYFQGTGAADDSGLPNDRFFAVRPEGSVSTLKIQRTERGDSAVYLCASSLFWGSSYEQYFGPGTRLTVT.

Concerning this clonotype itself: One base away lies a much larger clone, so this may be a sequencing read error. Lacking the conserved final phenylalanine or tryptophan, this CDR3 likely reflects a read error. The chain recombines TRBV12-3 or TRBV12-4 with TRBJ1-3; D is uncertain. The V end lost 10 bases, the J end lost 1 base, and 8 bases lay between the germline ends. CDR3 length: 12 residues. The CDR3 region is CATPGSGNTIYY. The DNA of the CDR3 is TGTGCCACCCCGGGTTCTGGAAACACCATATATTAT.

V and J are TRBV10-3 and TRBJ2-1; 8 bases line up with TRBD1. Trimming removed 4 bases from V and 7 bases from J; junction bases left unmatched: 12. The CDR3 spans 16 residues. The germline V gene encodes CDR1 ENHRY and CDR2 SYGVKD. CDR3 in amino acids: CAISGRAGQGLNEQFF. CDR3 nucleotides: TGTGCCATCAGTGGGAGGGCCGGACAGGGTCTAAATGAGCAGTTCTTC.

This clonotype has just a few counts. The chain joins TRBV30 to TRBJ1-4; the match to TRBD1 covers 10 bases. Germline CDR1 is GTSNPN and CDR2 is SVGIG (reference sequence). V lost 0 bases to trimming and J lost 7 bases; unmatched junction nucleotides: 8. CDR3 length: 16 residues. DNA of the CDR3: TGTGCCTGGAGTGTACTACGGACAGGGGGGGGTGAAAAACTGTTTTTT. As protein: CAWSVLRTGGGEKLFF.

V is TRBV7-2 and J is TRBJ1-5; D unclear. This CDR3 has 14 residues. Germline loops: CDR1 SGHTA, CDR2 FQGNSA. V was pared by 3 bases and J by 3 bases, with 9 bases between. The CDR3, as DNA: TGTGCCAGCAGCTTGGGAGTTAACAATCAGCCCCAGCATTTT. Its protein product is CASSLGVNNQPQHF.

This clonotype was detected only a few times. The chain recombines TRBV7-9 with TRBJ2-7, with no clear D. The ends were cut back, 1 base at V and 3 bases at J, with 13 bases in the middle. The CDR3 loop spans 15 amino acids. Germline V CDR1 and CDR2: SEHNR, FQNEAQ (reference sequence). The CDR3 sequence: CASSLEASSHYEQYF. CDR3 coding DNA: TGTGCCAGCAGCTTAGAGGCTAGTTCCCACTACGAGCAGTACTTC. Variable domain in full (rest from reference TRBV7-9 and TRBJ2-7): DTGVSQNPRHKITKRGQNVTFRCDPISEHNRLYWYRQTLGQGPEFLTYFQNEAQLEKSRLLSDRFSAERPKGSFSTLEIQRTEQGDSAMYLCASSLEASSHYEQYFGPGTRLTVT.

The CDR3: CASRSWVRGGRTEAFF. The DNA for the CDR3 is TGTGCCAGCAGGTCCTGGGTACGAGGGGGAAGAACTGAAGCTTTCTTT. V gene TRBV5-6 combines with J gene TRBJ1-1; D may be TRBD1 (6 bases). The CDR3 runs 16 residues. CDR1 is SGHDT and CDR2 is YYEEEE in the germline V gene. V lost 5 bases and J lost 5, with 22 bases in between.

J is TRBJ2-2 and V is TRBV7-8; weak D call: TRBD1 (6 bases). In germline, CDR1 is SGHVS, CDR2 FQNEAQ. Trimming left V 4 bases short and J 0 bases short, with 18 bases between. The CDR3 extends over 18 amino acids. CDR3 bases: TGTGCCAGCAGCTCAAGACGACAGGCCTACTCGAACACCGGGGAGCTGTTTTTT. Translating it yields CASSSRRQAYSNTGELFF. Full variable domain (missing parts from reference TRBV7-8 and TRBJ2-2): GAGVSQSPRYKVAKRGQDVALRCDPISGHVSLFWYQQALGQGPEFLTYFQNEAQLDKSGLPSDRFFAERPEGSVSTLKIQRTQQEDSAVYLCASSSRRQAYSNTGELFFGEGSRLTVL.

The chain joins TRBV27 to TRBJ2-2; D might be TRBD1 (6 bases). Germline CDR1 is MNHEY and CDR2 is SMNVEV (reference sequence). The CDR3 runs 16 residues. V shed 6 bases and J shed 0 bases, with 14 bases lying between them. CDR3: CASSLGGQTNTGELFF. For the CDR3, the DNA is TGTGCCAGCAGCCTAGGGGGACAAACGAACACCGGGGAGCTGTTTTTT.

The DNA of the CDR3 is TGTGCCAGCAGTGACCACGGTCTTAGCTCCTACAATGAGCAGTTCTTC. Its protein product is CASSDHGLSSYNEQFF. The V gene is TRBV6-1, the J gene TRBJ2-1; no firm D call. V was pared by 3 bases and J by 0 bases, with 12 bases between. The germline CDR1 and CDR2 sequences are MNHNS and SASEGT. The CDR3 has 16 amino acids.

The chain combines TRBV12-3 or TRBV12-4 with TRBJ2-1, with 7 bases fitting TRBD1. CDR3 length: 13 amino acids. The V segment lost 3 bases and the J segment 11 bases; nucleotides outside the gene matches: 7. Here the CDR3 reads CASSFPRGQQQFF. The CDR3 nucleotides read TGTGCCAGCAGTTTCCCACGGGGACAGCAGCAGTTCTTC.

This chain uses TRBV12-3 or TRBV12-4 with TRBJ2-1; 8 nucleotides match TRBD1. CDR3 length equals 16 residues. Trimming cost V 6 bases and J 3 bases; bases outside gene matches: 10. The CDR3 DNA reads as TGTGCCAGCAGCCCCGGACAGGGACCTGTCTACAATGAGCAGTTCTTC. It translates to CASSPGQGPVYNEQFF.